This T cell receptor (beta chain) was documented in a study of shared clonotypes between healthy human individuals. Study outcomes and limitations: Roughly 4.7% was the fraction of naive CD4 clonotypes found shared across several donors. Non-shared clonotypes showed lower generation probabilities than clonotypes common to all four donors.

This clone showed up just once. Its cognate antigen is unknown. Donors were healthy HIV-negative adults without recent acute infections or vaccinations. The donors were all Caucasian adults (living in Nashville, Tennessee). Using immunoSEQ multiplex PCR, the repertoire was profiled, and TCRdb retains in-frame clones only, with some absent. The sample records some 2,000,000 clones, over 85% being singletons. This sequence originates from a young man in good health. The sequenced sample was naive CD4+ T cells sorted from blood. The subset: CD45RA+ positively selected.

CDR3 amino acids: CASSDPPGGGYEQYF. The CDR3 bases are TGCGCCAGCAGTGACCCCCCGGGGGGGGGATACGAGCAGTACTTC. This chain uses TRBV4-1 with TRBJ2-7; TRBD2 matches at 8 bases. The CDR3 consists of 15 residues. J lost 4 bases, V lost 6 bases, and 11 bases had no gene match. Germline values: CDR1 MGHRA, CDR2 YSYEKL.